This TCR beta chain was recorded in a study of radiation and T cells in renal cell carcinoma. Time point in this sample: baseline pretreatment blood. Treatment of the sample: 15 Gy SBRT to primary tumor, nephrectomy 4 weeks later. Radiation-treated patients gave blood at baseline, week 2 and week 4. Per germline, CDR1 SQVTM and CDR2 ANQGSEA. The CDR3 is 16 residues long. V shed 5 bases, J shed 4 bases, and the junction held 11 bases outside the gene matches. Repertoires were generated with immunoSEQ multiplex PCR, while TCRdb's copy carries only in-frame clones and drops some. The table lists some 95,000 clones, 80% to 90% of them singletons.

This chain uses TRBV29-1 with TRBJ2-6, with 7 bases identical to TRBD1. This clonotype was sampled from a man aged 45-65 years with renal cell carcinoma. The specimen comprised blood, sampled from a patient whose treatment included radiotherapy and nephrectomy. For the CDR3, the DNA is TGCAGCGTTAGCACGACAGGGTCATCCGGGGCCAACGTCCTGACTTTC. It encodes CSVSTTGSSGANVLTF.